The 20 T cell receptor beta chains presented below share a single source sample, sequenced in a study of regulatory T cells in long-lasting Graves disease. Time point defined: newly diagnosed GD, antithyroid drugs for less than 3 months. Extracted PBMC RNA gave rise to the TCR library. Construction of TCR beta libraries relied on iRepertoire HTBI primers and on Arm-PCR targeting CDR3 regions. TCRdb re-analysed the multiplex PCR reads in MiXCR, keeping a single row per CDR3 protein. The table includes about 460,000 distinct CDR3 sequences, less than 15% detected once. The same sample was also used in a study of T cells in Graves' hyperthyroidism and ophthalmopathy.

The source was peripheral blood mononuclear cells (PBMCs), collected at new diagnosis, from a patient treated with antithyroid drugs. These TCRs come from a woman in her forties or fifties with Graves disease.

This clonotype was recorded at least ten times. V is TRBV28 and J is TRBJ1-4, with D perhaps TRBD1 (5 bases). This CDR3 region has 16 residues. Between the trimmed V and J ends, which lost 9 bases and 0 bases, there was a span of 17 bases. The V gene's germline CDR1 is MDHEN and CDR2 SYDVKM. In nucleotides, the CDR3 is TGTGCCAGGGGGTGGCAGGGAGAAGCAACTAATGAAAAACTGTTTTTT. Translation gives CARGWQGEATNEKLFF. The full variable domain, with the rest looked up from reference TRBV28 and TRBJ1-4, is DVKVTQSSRYLVKRTGEKVFLECVQDMDHENMFWYRQDPGLGLRLIYFSYDVKMKEKGDIPEGYSVSREKKERFSLILESASTNQTSMYLCARGWQGEATNEKLFFGSGTQLSVL.

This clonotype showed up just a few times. The DNA of the CDR3 is TGTGCCAGCAGTGAAAGGGACAGGGGTCTTTATAGCAATCAGCCCCAGCATTTT. This gives the protein CASSERDRGLYSNQPQHF. This chain links TRBV2 with TRBJ1-5, with TRBD1 matching over 10 bases. The V segment lost 2 bases and the J segment 0 bases; nucleotides outside the gene matches: 7. This CDR3 comprises 18 residues. The germline V gene encodes CDR1 SNHLY and CDR2 FYNNEI.

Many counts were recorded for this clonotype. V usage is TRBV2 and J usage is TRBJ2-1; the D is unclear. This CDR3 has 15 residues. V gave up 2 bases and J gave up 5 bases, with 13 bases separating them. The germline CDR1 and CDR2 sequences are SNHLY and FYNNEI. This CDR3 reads CASSETMVAHNEQFF. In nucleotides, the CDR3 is TGTGCCAGCAGTGAAACGATGGTAGCCCACAATGAGCAGTTCTTC.

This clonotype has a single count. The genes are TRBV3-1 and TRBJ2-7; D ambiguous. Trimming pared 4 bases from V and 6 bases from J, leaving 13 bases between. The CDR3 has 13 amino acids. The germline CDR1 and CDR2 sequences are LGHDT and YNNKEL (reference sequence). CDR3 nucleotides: TGTGCCAGCAGCCTCGTCCCCCGTGGCGAGCAGTACTTC. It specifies CASSLVPRGEQYF.

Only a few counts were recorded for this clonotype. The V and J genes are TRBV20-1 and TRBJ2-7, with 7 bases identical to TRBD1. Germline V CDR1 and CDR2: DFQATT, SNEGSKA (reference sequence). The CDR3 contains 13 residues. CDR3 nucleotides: TGCAGCGCTCGGTATAGGACAGGAGCCGAGCGTTACTTC. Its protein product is CSARYRTGAERYF.

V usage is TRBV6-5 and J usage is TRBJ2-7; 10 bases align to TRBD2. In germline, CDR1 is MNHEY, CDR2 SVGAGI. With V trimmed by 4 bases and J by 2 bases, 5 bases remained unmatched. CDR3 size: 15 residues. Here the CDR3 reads CASSSSGRGAYEQYF. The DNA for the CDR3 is TGTGCCAGCAGTTCTAGCGGGAGAGGGGCCTACGAGCAGTACTTC.

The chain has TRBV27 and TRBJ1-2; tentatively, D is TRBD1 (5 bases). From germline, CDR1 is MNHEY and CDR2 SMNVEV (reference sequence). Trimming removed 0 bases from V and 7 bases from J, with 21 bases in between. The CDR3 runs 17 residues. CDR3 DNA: TGTGCCAGCAGTTTATCGTATGAAACCAGGGTATACGGTGGCTACACCTTC. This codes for CASSLSYETRVYGGYTF.

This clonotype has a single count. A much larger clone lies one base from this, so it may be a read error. In DNA form, the CDR3 reads TGTGCCAGCAGCCAATCGGACCGACGGGGTGAAGGCTACACCTTC. Amino acids: CASSQSDRRGEGYTF. The rearrangement links TRBV3-1 to TRBJ1-2, with D unresolved. This CDR3 has 15 residues. V gave up 2 bases and J gave up 8 bases, with 18 bases separating them. Germline V gene lookup returns CDR1 LGHDT and CDR2 YNNKEL (reference sequence).

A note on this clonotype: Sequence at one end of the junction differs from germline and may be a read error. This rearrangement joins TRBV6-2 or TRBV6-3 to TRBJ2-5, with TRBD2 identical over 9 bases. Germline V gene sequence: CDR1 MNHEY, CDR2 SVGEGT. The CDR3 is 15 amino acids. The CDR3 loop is CPSSYAGGIQETQYF. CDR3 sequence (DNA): TGTCCCAGCAGTTACGCGGGGGGGATCCAAGAGACCCAGTACTTC.

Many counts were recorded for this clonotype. The CDR3, as DNA: TGCAGCGTTGAACAGCTAGCTCATCGGTATTTT. Protein: CSVEQLAHRYF. The chain joins TRBV29-1 to TRBJ2-3, with TRBD2 as a possible D gene (5 bases). Germline loops: CDR1 SQVTM, CDR2 ANQGSEA. CDR3 length: 11 amino acids. Trimming shortened V by 2 bases and J by 14 bases, and 14 bases separated the two germline ends.

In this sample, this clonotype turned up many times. The CDR3 is CASEADDTQYF. The CDR3, as DNA: TGTGCCAGCGAGGCAGATGATACGCAGTATTTT. The chain has TRBV2 and TRBJ2-3; D ambiguous. Germline loops: CDR1 SNHLY, CDR2 FYNNEI. V was pared by 8 bases and J by 6 bases, with 9 bases between. The CDR3 spans 11 residues.

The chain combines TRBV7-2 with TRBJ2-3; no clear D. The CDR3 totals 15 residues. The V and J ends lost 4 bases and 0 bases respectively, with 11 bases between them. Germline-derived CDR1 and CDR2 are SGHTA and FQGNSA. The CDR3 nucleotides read TGTGCCAGCAGCTCTAACGGGCCTAGCACAGATACGCAGTATTTT. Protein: CASSSNGPSTDTQYF.

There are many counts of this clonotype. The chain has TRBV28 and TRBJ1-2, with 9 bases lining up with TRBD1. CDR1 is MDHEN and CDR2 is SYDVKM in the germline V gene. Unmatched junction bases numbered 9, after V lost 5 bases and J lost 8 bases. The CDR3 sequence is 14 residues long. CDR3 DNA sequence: TGTGCCAGCAGTCCTCCGGGACAGGGACTCGGCTACACCTTC. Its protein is CASSPPGQGLGYTF.

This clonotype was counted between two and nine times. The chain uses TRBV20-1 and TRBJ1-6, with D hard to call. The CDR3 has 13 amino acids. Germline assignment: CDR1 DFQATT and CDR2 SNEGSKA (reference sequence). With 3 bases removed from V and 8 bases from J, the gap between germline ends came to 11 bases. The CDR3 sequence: CSASGNMDSPLHF. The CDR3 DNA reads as TGCAGTGCTAGTGGGAATATGGATTCACCCCTCCACTTT.

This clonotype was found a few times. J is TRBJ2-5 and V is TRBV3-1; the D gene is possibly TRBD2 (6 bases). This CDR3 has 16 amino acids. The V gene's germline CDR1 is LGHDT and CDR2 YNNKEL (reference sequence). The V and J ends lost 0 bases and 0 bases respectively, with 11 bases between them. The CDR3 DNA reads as TGTGCCAGCAGCCAAGAATTAGCGGAGTACCAAGAGACCCAGTACTTC. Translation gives CASSQELAEYQETQYF.

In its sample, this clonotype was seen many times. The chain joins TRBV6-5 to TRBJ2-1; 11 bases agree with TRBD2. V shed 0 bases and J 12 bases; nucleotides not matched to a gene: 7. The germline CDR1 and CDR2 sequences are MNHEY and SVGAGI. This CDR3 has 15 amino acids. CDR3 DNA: TGTGCCAGCAGTTACTCGAGAACTAGCGGGAGTCGGCAGTTCTTC. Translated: CASSYSRTSGSRQFF.

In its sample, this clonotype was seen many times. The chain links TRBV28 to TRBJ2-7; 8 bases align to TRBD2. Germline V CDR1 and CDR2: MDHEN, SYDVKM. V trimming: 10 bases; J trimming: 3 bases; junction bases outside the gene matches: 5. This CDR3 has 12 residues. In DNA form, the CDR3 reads TGTGCCACTTTGCGGGGGGACTACGAGCAGTACTTC. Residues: CATLRGDYEQYF.

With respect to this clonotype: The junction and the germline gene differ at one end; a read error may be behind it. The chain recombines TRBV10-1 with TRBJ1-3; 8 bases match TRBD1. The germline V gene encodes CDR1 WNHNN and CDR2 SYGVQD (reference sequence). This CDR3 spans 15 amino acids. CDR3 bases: TGTGCCATCAGTCAAGACAGGGGCTCTGGAAACACCATATATTTT. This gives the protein CAISQDRGSGNTIYF.

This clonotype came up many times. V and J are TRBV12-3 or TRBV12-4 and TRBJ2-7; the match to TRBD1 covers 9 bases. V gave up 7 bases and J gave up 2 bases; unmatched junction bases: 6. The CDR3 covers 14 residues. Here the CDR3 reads CASKTTGGPYEQYF. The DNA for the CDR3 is TGTGCCAGCAAAACGACAGGGGGACCCTACGAGCAGTACTTC.

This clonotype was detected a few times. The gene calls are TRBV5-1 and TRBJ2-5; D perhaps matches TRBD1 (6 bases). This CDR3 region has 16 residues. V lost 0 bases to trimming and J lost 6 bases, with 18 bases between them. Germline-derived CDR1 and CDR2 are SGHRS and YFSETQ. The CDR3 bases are TGCGCCAGCAGCTTGGTTTTCAGGGGATTGGGAAAGACCCAGTACTTC. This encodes CASSLVFRGLGKTQYF.